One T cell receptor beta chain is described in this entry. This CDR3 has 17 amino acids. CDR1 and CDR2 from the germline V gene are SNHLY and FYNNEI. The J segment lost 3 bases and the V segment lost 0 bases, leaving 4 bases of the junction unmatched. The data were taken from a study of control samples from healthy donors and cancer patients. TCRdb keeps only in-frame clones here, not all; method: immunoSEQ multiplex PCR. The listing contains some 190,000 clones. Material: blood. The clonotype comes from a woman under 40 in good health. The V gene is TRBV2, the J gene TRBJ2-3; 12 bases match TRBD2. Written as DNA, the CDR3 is TGTGCCAGCAGTGAAGCGCTGACTAGCGGGAGTACAGATACGCAGTATTTT. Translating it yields CASSEALTSGSTDTQYF.